A single sample gave rise to the 23 T cell receptor beta chains below, sequenced in a study of control samples from healthy donors and cancer patients. Profiled with immunoSEQ multiplex PCR; TCRdb holds only in-frame clones, not every one. The sample has 170,000 or so clones, roughly 94% seen once. The sample taken for sequencing was blood. The source is a woman under 30 in good health.

This clone was observed once. The chain links TRBV19 to TRBJ2-5; D call uncertain. Germline CDR1 LNHDA, CDR2 SQIVND (reference sequence). Trimming cost V 3 bases and J 5 bases, with 10 bases left between them. The CDR3 is 13 residues long. CDR3 region: CASSIRKQETQYF. In DNA form, the CDR3 reads TGTGCCAGTAGTATTCGGAAGCAGGAGACCCAGTACTTC.

The chain joins TRBV5-1 to TRBJ2-3; 10 nucleotides line up with TRBD2. The CDR3 runs 18 residues. The trim removed 0 bases at V and 4 bases at J, leaving 11 bases unmatched. Germline assignment: CDR1 SGHRS and CDR2 YFSETQ. This chain's CDR3 is CASSLEGLAGALADTQYF. CDR3 sequence (DNA): TGCGCCAGCAGCTTGGAAGGTCTAGCGGGAGCGTTGGCAGATACGCAGTATTTT.

The chain links TRBV11-2 to TRBJ2-6; D remains ambiguous. The CDR3 totals 16 residues. V lost 5 bases to trimming and J lost 4 bases, with 15 bases between them. Germline values: CDR1 SGHAT, CDR2 FQNNGV. The CDR3 is CASSPTWLSGANVLTF. In DNA, the CDR3 is TGTGCCAGCAGCCCCACTTGGCTCTCCGGGGCCAACGTCCTGACTTTC. Combining the CDR3 with reference TRBV11-2 and TRBJ2-6 gives the whole variable domain EAGVAQSPRYKIIEKRQSVAFWCNPISGHATLYWYQQILGQGPKLLIQFQNNGVVDDSQLPKDRFSAERLKGVDSTLKIQPAKLEDSAVYLCASSPTWLSGANVLTFGAGSRLTVL.

This chain connects TRBV13 to TRBJ1-2, with 10 bases matching TRBD1. The CDR3 has 16 amino acids. V was clipped by 2 bases and J by 6 bases; unmatched bases: 9. Germline CDR1 and CDR2: PRHDT and FYEKMQ (reference sequence). In DNA form, the CDR3 reads TGTGCCAGCAGCTTAAACCCTGGACAGGGGGTGAATGGCTACACCTTC. Its translation: CASSLNPGQGVNGYTF.

The rearrangement joins TRBV11-2 to TRBJ2-2; no firm D call. The V end was cut by 4 bases, the J end by 5 bases, with 5 bases between. Germline CDR1 reads SGHAT; CDR2 reads FQNNGV. The CDR3 has 12 residues. Written as DNA, the CDR3 is TGTGCCAGCAGCTCAATTACCGGGGAGCTGTTTTTT. Translating it yields CASSSITGELFF.

CDR3 DNA: TGCGCCAGCAGCCAAGCCGGGACCTATGGCTACACCTTC. This sequence encodes CASSQAGTYGYTF. The V and J genes are TRBV4-3 and TRBJ1-2; D may be TRBD1 (5 bases). The germline V and J ends were trimmed by 1 base and 4 bases, with 7 bases remaining between them. The germline V gene encodes CDR1 LGHNA and CDR2 YSLEER. The CDR3 has 13 residues.

This clone came up once. The gene calls are TRBV14 and TRBJ1-5, with D unclear. Germline V lookup: CDR1 SGHDN, CDR2 FVKESK. V was clipped by 4 bases and J by 7 bases, with 8 bases between them. The CDR3 runs 12 residues. CDR3 nucleotide sequence: TGTGCCAGCAGCCGTGTGGAACAGCCCCAGCATTTT. Translation: CASSRVEQPQHF. Full variable domain (rest looked up from reference TRBV14 and TRBJ1-5): EAGVTQFPSHSVIEKGQTVTLRCDPISGHDNLYWYRRVMGKEIKFLLHFVKESKQDESGMPNNRFLAERTGGTYSTLKVQPAELEDSGVYFCASSRVEQPQHFGDGTRLSIL.

This chain links TRBV11-3 with TRBJ2-3; no definite D call. The V end was cut by 5 bases, the J end by 2 bases, with 8 bases between. Looked up from germline, CDR1 is SGHNT and CDR2 is YENEEA. The CDR3 runs to 13 residues. In DNA form, the CDR3 reads TGTGCCAGCAGCCAGAGATACACAGATACGCAGTATTTT. It yields the protein CASSQRYTDTQYF.

V gene TRBV27 combines with J gene TRBJ1-4; D is undetermined. V lost 6 bases and J lost 10, with 6 bases in between. CDR3 length: 10 residues. From germline, CDR1 is MNHEY and CDR2 SMNVEV (reference sequence). The CDR3: CASSLPKLFF. The CDR3 region has the DNA TGTGCCAGCAGCCTACCAAAACTGTTTTTT.

In its sample, this clone was seen once. The chain carries TRBV5-1 and TRBJ1-1, with a possible D match to TRBD1 (6 bases). With 3 bases removed from V and 1 base from J, the gap between germline ends came to 10 bases. Per germline, CDR1 SGHRS and CDR2 YFSETQ. The CDR3 has 14 residues. For the CDR3, the DNA is TGCGCCAGCAGCTCCGGGACAAAGAACACTGAAGCTTTCTTT. Residues: CASSSGTKNTEAFF.

The chain is built from TRBV4-1 and TRBJ2-5; D may be TRBD2 (5 bases). The germline V and J ends were trimmed by 0 bases and 3 bases, with 11 bases remaining between them. The CDR3 length is 15 residues. Per germline, CDR1 MGHRA and CDR2 YSYEKL. The CDR3 DNA follows: TGCGCCAGCAGCCAAGAAGGTAACGGGGAAGAGACCCAGTACTTC. It yields the protein CASSQEGNGEETQYF.

This clone has a single count. The rearrangement uses TRBV3-1 (or the pseudogene TRBV3-2) and TRBJ2-7; D is unclear. This CDR3 comprises 12 residues. Germline CDR1 is LGHDT and CDR2 is YNNKEL (reference sequence). The V and J ends lost 1 base and 2 bases respectively, with 3 bases between them. The chain's CDR3 is CASSQAAYEQYF. The CDR3 DNA reads as TGTGCCAGCAGCCAAGCGGCCTACGAGCAGTACTTC.

The chain joins TRBV18 to TRBJ1-5; D uncertain. Per the germline V gene, CDR1 is KGHSH and CDR2 is LQKENI. The CDR3 runs 15 residues. V gave up 1 base and J gave up 0 bases, with 7 bases separating them. In DNA, the CDR3 is TGTGCCAGCTCACCACGGTCAGATAGCAATCAGCCCCAGCATTTT. Translated: CASSPRSDSNQPQHF.

Only one count was recorded for this clone. The gene calls are TRBV6-5 and TRBJ2-7, with TRBD1 matching 10 bases. CDR1 and CDR2 from the germline V gene are MNHEY and SVGAGI. CDR3 size: 15 residues. V shed 4 bases, J shed 4 bases, and the junction held 7 bases outside the gene matches. The CDR3 DNA follows: TGTGCCAGCAGTTCTCTGACAGGGGGCAATTACGAGCAGTACTTC. This codes for CASSSLTGGNYEQYF.

The rearrangement uses TRBV4-1 and TRBJ1-1; D is ambiguous. The V end was cut by 1 base, the J end by 1 base, with 13 bases between. Germline V gene data show CDR1 as MGHRA and CDR2 as YSYEKL. The CDR3 length is 16 residues. The CDR3 protein is CASSQVAGRSNTEAFF. CDR3 DNA sequence: TGCGCCAGCAGCCAAGTCGCCGGCAGATCGAACACTGAAGCTTTCTTT.

The rearrangement joins TRBV28 to TRBJ1-1; D is unresolved. Germline assignment: CDR1 MDHEN and CDR2 SYDVKM. V was trimmed by 3 bases and J by 6 bases, leaving 8 bases between them. The CDR3 has 12 residues. The CDR3 sequence: CASSFRTSEAFF. The CDR3 coding sequence is TGTGCCAGCAGTTTCCGCACTTCTGAAGCTTTCTTT.

The genes are TRBV2 and TRBJ2-7; D not resolved. In germline, CDR1 is SNHLY, CDR2 FYNNEI. CDR3 length equals 12 residues. Trimming took 7 bases from V and 1 from J, leaving 8 bases between them. CDR3 sequence (DNA): TGTGCCAGCAATAAGTTTTCCTACGAGCAGTACTTC. This sequence encodes CASNKFSYEQYF.

This rearrangement joins TRBV28 to TRBJ1-2; a weak D match, TRBD1 (6 bases). Trimming took 6 bases from V and 5 from J, leaving 10 bases between them. CDR1 and CDR2 from the germline V gene are MDHEN and SYDVKM. CDR3 length equals 12 residues. CDR3 sequence reads: CASRTQGYGYTF. In nucleotides, the CDR3 is TGTGCCAGCAGAACCCAGGGGTATGGCTACACCTTC.

V gene TRBV29-1 combines with J gene TRBJ1-4; 7 positions agree with TRBD1. The germline V gene has CDR1 SQVTM and CDR2 ANQGSEA. J lost 7 bases, V lost 0 bases, and 11 bases had no gene match. The CDR3 totals 16 residues. The CDR3 nucleotides are TGCAGCGTTGAAGACTCACTGACAGGGTGGGGTGAAAAACTGTTTTTT. Translation: CSVEDSLTGWGEKLFF.

The CDR3 protein is CASSETGTDSGNTIYF. The CDR3 bases are TGTGCCAGTAGTGAGACCGGGACGGACTCTGGAAACACCATATATTTT. The V gene is TRBV19, the J gene TRBJ1-3; D may be TRBD1 (5 bases). The CDR3 runs to 16 residues. Trimming removed 5 bases at V and 0 bases at J, with 14 bases between. In germline, CDR1 is LNHDA, CDR2 SQIVND (reference sequence).

The gene calls are TRBV5-6 and TRBJ2-3, with 7 bases fitting TRBD1. CDR3 size: 14 residues. V lost 4 bases, J lost 1 base, and 3 bases stayed unmatched. Germline CDR1 SGHDT, CDR2 YYEEEE. CDR3 sequence (DNA): TGTGCCAGCAGCACCACAGGGGGCACAGATACGCAGTATTTT. It codes for CASSTTGGTDTQYF.

The V and J genes are TRBV12-3 or TRBV12-4 and TRBJ1-2, with D unresolved. The CDR3 is 13 amino acids. V gave up 4 bases and J gave up 1 base, with 7 bases separating them. CDR3: CASSSSVNYGYTF. The CDR3 DNA is TGTGCCAGCAGTTCTTCAGTTAACTATGGCTACACCTTC.

This chain uses TRBV20-1 with TRBJ1-2, with 8 bases lining up with TRBD1. Looked up from germline, CDR1 is DFQATT and CDR2 is SNEGSKA (reference sequence). CDR3 length equals 14 residues. Losses at the gene ends were 3 bases for V and 4 bases for J; bases not matched to a gene: 7. The CDR3 here is CSASQGANGYGYTF. CDR3 in DNA: TGCAGTGCTAGTCAGGGGGCGAACGGCTATGGCTACACCTTC.